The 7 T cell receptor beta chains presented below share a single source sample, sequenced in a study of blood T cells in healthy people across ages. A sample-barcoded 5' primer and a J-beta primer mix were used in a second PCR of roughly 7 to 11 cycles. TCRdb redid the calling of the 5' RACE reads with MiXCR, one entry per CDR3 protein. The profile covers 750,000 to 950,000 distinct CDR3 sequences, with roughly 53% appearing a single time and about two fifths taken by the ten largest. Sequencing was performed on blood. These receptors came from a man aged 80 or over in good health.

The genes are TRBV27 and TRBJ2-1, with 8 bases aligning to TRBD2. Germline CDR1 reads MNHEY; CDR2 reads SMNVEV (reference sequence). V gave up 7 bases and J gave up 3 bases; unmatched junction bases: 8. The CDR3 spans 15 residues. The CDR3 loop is CASNPRTSNYNEQFF. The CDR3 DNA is TGTGCCAGCAACCCCAGGACTAGCAACTACAATGAGCAGTTCTTC.

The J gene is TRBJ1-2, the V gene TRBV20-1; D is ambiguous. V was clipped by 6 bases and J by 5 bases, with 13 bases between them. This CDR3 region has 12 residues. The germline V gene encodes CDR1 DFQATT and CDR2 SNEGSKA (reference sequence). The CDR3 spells CSAPASVYGYTF. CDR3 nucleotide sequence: TGCAGTGCACCGGCCTCGGTATATGGCTACACCTTC.

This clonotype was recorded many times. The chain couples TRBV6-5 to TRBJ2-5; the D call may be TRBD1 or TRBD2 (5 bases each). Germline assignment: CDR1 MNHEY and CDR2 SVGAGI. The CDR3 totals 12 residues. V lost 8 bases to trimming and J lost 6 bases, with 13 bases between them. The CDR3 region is CASRDQGKTQYF. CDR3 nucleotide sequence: TGTGCCAGCCGGGACCAAGGGAAGACCCAGTACTTC.

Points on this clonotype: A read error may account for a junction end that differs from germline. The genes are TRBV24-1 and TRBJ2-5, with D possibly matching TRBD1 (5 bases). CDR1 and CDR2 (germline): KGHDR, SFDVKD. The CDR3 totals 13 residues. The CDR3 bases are TGTGCCACCAGGGATTCCGGACAAGGGACCCAGTACTTC. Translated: CATRDSGQGTQYF.

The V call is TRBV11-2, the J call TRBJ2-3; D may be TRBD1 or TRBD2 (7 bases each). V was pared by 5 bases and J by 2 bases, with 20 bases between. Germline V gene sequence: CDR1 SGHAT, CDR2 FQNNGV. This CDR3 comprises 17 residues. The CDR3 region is CASSLGRGTAFTDTQYF. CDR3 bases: TGTGCCAGCAGCCTGGGGCGGGGGACAGCATTCACAGATACGCAGTATTTT.

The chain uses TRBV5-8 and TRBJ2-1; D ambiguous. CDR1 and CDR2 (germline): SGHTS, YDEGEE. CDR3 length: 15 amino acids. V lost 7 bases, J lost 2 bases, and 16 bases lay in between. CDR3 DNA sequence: TGTGCCAGCTGCATTGACCAGTCTCCCTACAATGAGCAGTTCTTC. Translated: CASCIDQSPYNEQFF.

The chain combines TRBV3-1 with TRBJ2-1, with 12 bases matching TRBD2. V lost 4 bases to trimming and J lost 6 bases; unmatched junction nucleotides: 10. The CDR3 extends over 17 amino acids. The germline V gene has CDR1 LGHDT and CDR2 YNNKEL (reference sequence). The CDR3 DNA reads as TGTGCCAGCAGCCCTACTTGGGCTAGCGGGAGGGCCAATGAGCAGTTCTTC. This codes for CASSPTWASGRANEQFF.